This entry is about one TCR beta chain. The antigen is not known. The data were obtained in a study of PD-1 blockade in classical Hodgkin lymphoma. General study results and limits: Significantly greater TCR diversity emerged by C4D1 in CD4+ cells but not CD8+ cells.

TCRdb keeps only in-frame clones here, not all; method: immunoSEQ multiplex PCR. The sample has 57,000 or so clones, 70% to 90% seen once. This CDR3 has 13 amino acids. In germline, CDR1 is MNHEY, CDR2 SMNVEV (reference sequence). V was trimmed by 2 bases and J by 3 bases, leaving 8 bases between them. Time point here: cycle 4 day 1 (C4D1), after less than 7 weeks of nivolumab. There was relapse after autologous stem cell transplantation in every patient, and there was variation in brentuximab vedotin exposure. The V call is TRBV27, the J call TRBJ2-7; D not certain. This TCR was sampled from a human donor with classical Hodgkin lymphoma. Sequenced material: peripheral blood mononuclear cells (PBMCs), taken before the fourth cycle of nivolumab. The CDR3 loop reads CASSLKGSYEQYF. The CDR3 DNA follows: TGTGCCAGCAGTTTAAAGGGCAGCTACGAGCAGTACTTC.